This note documents a single T cell receptor beta chain sequence. The target antigen is unknown. CDR3 length equals 14 residues. Trimming cost V 2 bases and J 5 bases; bases outside gene matches: 5. CDR1 is SGDLS, CDR2 YYNGEE, per germline. The assay was immunoSEQ multiplex PCR, and TCRdb's table has in-frame clones only and misses some. This sample yields 140,000 or so clones, of which approximately 89% are seen a single time; about 8.2% belongs to the top ten. This entry comes from a study of cytomegalovirus exposure and HLA in healthy donors. Study-wide findings and caveats: In vitro work confirmed that three CMV-associated chains recognize CMV antigens. Some public TCRs appeared in many individuals, while most sequences were rare.

The chain has TRBV9 and TRBJ2-3, with TRBD1 matching over 7 bases. The TCR comes from a woman aged 18 to 35 in good health and CMV-seropositive. The source material was PBMCs. The CDR3: CASSVDRVRDTQYF. For the CDR3, the DNA is TGTGCCAGCAGCGTCGACAGGGTTCGAGATACGCAGTATTTT.